This T cell receptor (beta chain) was obtained from a study of cytomegalovirus exposure and HLA in healthy donors. This CDR3 spans 11 amino acids. The V end lost 6 bases, the J end lost 5 bases, and 6 bases lay between the germline ends. Germline V CDR1 and CDR2: ENHRY, SYGVKD. As regards this clone: Antigen unknown.

Study observations and caveats: In vitro checks showed that three CMV-associated chains really do target CMV antigens.

Primers for the PCR totalled 60 Vbeta and 13 Jbeta. Libraries were prepared by immunoSEQ multiplex PCR; TCRdb keeps only in-frame clonotypes and omits some of them. The sample holds some 200,000 clones, 84% seen once. This sequence joins TRBV10-3 and TRBJ2-3; D unclear. Sequences were obtained from PBMCs. The TCR sequence derives from a woman aged 45-65 years in good health and CMV-seropositive. As DNA, the CDR3 is TGTGCCATCAGCACGGGAGATACGCAGTATTTT. Amino acid sequence: CAISTGDTQYF.